The 20 T cell receptor beta chains presented below share a single source sample, sequenced in a study of T cell repertoires and leukemia-associated antigens. These TCRs' antigens remain unknown. TCRdb reprocessed the 5' RACE reads via MiXCR and lists one record per CDR3 protein. The data hold 14,000 or so distinct CDR3 sequences, with 39% observed a single time. The sequencing input was CD3+ T cells sorted from blood and cultured. The receptors were gathered from a female donor in good health.

Only a few counts were recorded for this clonotype. The chain carries TRBV9 and TRBJ2-5; unclear D gene. CDR3 size: 14 residues. V was cut by 0 bases and J by 2 bases, with 8 bases left in between. Per germline, CDR1 SGDLS and CDR2 YYNGEE. CDR3 loop: CASSVGSRQETQYF. DNA for the CDR3: TGTGCCAGCAGCGTAGGGAGCAGACAAGAGACCCAGTACTTC.

A few counts support this clonotype. The gene calls are TRBV5-1 and TRBJ2-3; TRBD1 matches 8 bases. Per germline, CDR1 SGHRS and CDR2 YFSETQ. This CDR3 region has 12 residues. V trimming: 6 bases; J trimming: 5 bases; junction bases outside the gene matches: 2. CDR3 DNA sequence: TGCGCCAGCAAAACAGGGGGAGATACGCAGTATTTT. Amino acids: CASKTGGDTQYF.

In its sample, this clonotype is medium-sized (0.01 to 0.1%). V gene TRBV20-1 combines with J gene TRBJ2-1; perhaps TRBD2 as D (6 bases). Between the trimmed V and J ends, which lost 1 base and 4 bases, there was a span of 17 bases. The CDR3 extends over 16 amino acids. Germline V lookup: CDR1 DFQATT, CDR2 SNEGSKA (reference sequence). The CDR3 sequence: CSARASDPTHYNEQFF. The CDR3 nucleotides are TGCAGTGCTAGAGCTAGCGACCCTACTCATTACAATGAGCAGTTCTTC.

This clonotype occurred once. This chain connects TRBV29-1 to TRBJ2-3; tentatively, D is TRBD1 (5 bases). The DNA matches TRBJ1-5 better at its end, which makes the J call doubtful. In germline, CDR1 is SQVTM, CDR2 ANQGSEA. This CDR3 spans 12 amino acids. The CDR3 is CSSTVGADTQHF. The CDR3 region has the DNA TGCAGCTCCACCGTCGGGGCAGATACGCAGCATTTT.

This clonotype was detected only a few times. In this CDR3 the conserved last residue, phenylalanine or tryptophan, is missing, so a read error is likely. This chain uses TRBV29-1 with TRBJ1-1; D is perhaps TRBD1 (6 bases). The CDR3 spans 14 residues. In germline, CDR1 is SQVTM, CDR2 ANQGSEA. This chain's CDR3 is CSAEVGGPNTEAFS. DNA for the CDR3: TGCAGCGCTGAAGTGGGGGGCCCGAACACTGAAGCTTTCTCT.

This clonotype was seen repeatedly, ten times or more. The V and J genes are TRBV2 and TRBJ1-5, with 7 bases lining up with TRBD1. The CDR3 is 15 residues long. V lost 4 bases to trimming and J lost 4 bases; unmatched junction nucleotides: 7. Germline CDR1 and CDR2: SNHLY and FYNNEI. Here the CDR3 DNA reads TGTGCCAGCAGTGCGCCACAGGGGATTAATCAGCCCCAGCATTTT. Translated, it gives CASSAPQGINQPQHF.

This clonotype is medium-sized within its sample. This chain uses TRBV7-2 with TRBJ2-1, with TRBD2 as a possible D gene (5 bases). Trimming stripped 5 bases from V and 3 bases from J, with 5 bases between. CDR3 length equals 12 residues. The V gene's germline CDR1 is SGHTA and CDR2 FQGNSA. Here the CDR3 DNA reads TGTGCCAGCAGCACTAGCTACAATGAGCAGTTCTTC. It yields the protein CASSTSYNEQFF.

CDR3 protein: CASSPSGQGNTEAFF. The CDR3 bases are TGTGCCAGCAGTCCGTCGGGACAGGGGAACACTGAAGCTTTCTTT. The chain couples TRBV12-3 or TRBV12-4 to TRBJ1-1; 9 nucleotides line up with TRBD1. This CDR3 region has 15 residues. J lost 1 base, V lost 5 bases, and 5 bases had no gene match.

Comments on this clonotype: Mismatch with germline at one junction end may stem from a read error. The gene calls are TRBV24-1 and TRBJ2-2; perhaps TRBD2 as D (5 bases). Germline V gene lookup returns CDR1 KGHDR and CDR2 SFDVKD. This CDR3 has 13 residues. The CDR3 loop is CARRGVRTGELSF. CDR3 in DNA: TGTGCTCGCAGAGGAGTTCGGACCGGGGAGCTGTCTTTT.

In its sample, this clonotype was seen a few times. The chain is built from TRBV6-5 and TRBJ2-7; perhaps TRBD2 as D (5 bases). V was pared by 8 bases and J by 6 bases, with 14 bases between. The germline CDR1 and CDR2 sequences are MNHEY and SVGAGI. CDR3 size: 12 residues. The CDR3 sequence: CASSRTAAEQYF. The CDR3 DNA reads TGTGCCAGCTCCCGGACTGCCGCCGAGCAGTACTTC.

In this sample, this clonotype turned up many times. The chain joins TRBV7-3 to TRBJ2-2; D call uncertain. This CDR3 contains 14 residues. Trimming stripped 4 bases from V and 3 bases from J, with 9 bases between. The V gene's germline CDR1 is SGHTA and CDR2 FQGTGA. CDR3 in DNA: TGTGCCAGCAGCTCCGAACCTCACACCGGGGAGCTGTTTTTT. Translation gives CASSSEPHTGELFF.

This clonotype was seen a single time. Without the conserved terminal phenylalanine or tryptophan, this CDR3 likely stems from a read error. CDR3 sequence reads: CSVDESEQFL. CDR3 coding DNA: TGCAGCGTTGATGAGAGTGAGCAGTTCCTC. This chain links TRBV29-1 with TRBJ2-1; D gene ambiguous. V gave up 3 bases and J gave up 9 bases, with 6 bases separating them. The CDR3 runs 10 residues. Germline CDR1 is SQVTM and CDR2 is ANQGSEA.

This chain links TRBV20-1 with TRBJ2-7; 8 bases are a match to TRBD2. From germline, CDR1 is DFQATT and CDR2 SNEGSKA (reference sequence). The V gene end was trimmed by 0 bases and the J gene end by 2 bases; junction bases not matched to a gene: 12. This CDR3 has 17 amino acids. CDR3 loop: CSARDVTGGPIPYEQYF. CDR3 coding DNA: TGCAGTGCTAGAGACGTGACGGGAGGGCCAATCCCCTACGAGCAGTACTTC.

CDR3 sequence reads: CASSLVQGRGYTF. DNA of the CDR3: TGTGCCAGCAGTTTAGTCCAGGGCCGTGGCTACACCTTC. This chain uses TRBV12-3 or TRBV12-4 with TRBJ1-2, with TRBD1 as a possible D gene (5 bases). Trimming removed 1 base at V and 7 bases at J, with 10 bases between. There are 13 residues in the CDR3.

Judged by abundance, this clonotype is medium-sized (0.01 to 0.1%). The junction differs from germline at one of its ends, possibly a read error. This chain connects TRBV7-7 to TRBJ2-5; the match to TRBD2 covers 7 bases. In germline, CDR1 is SSHAT, CDR2 FNYEAQ (reference sequence). This CDR3 contains 15 residues. In nucleotides, the CDR3 is TGTGCTAGCAGCTTAGGGACTACCAATCAAGAGACCCAGTACTTC. The encoded protein is CASSLGTTNQETQYF.

In this sample, this clonotype turned up once. The rearrangement joins TRBV12-3 or TRBV12-4 to TRBJ2-2, with TRBD2 matching over 11 bases. This CDR3 region has 17 residues. The J segment lost 0 bases and the V segment lost 6 bases, leaving 6 bases of the junction unmatched. The CDR3 reads CASSPRLAGTNTGELFF. The CDR3 nucleotides read TGTGCCAGCAGCCCTCGACTAGCGGGGACGAACACCGGGGAGCTGTTTTTT.

In its sample, this clonotype is medium-sized (0.01 to 0.1%). The genes are TRBV15 and TRBJ2-7; D may be TRBD2 (5 bases). CDR3 length: 15 residues. The V gene lost 3 bases and the J gene lost 0 bases, with 12 bases spanning the gap. Germline CDR1 is LNHNV and CDR2 is YYDKDF (reference sequence). CDR3 loop: CATSSRLTSSYEQYF. The CDR3 DNA reads as TGTGCCACCAGCAGCAGACTAACCTCCTCCTACGAGCAGTACTTC.

Comment on this clonotype: Given a much more abundant clone one base away, this may be a read error. The chain has TRBV28 and TRBJ1-5, with 7 positions matching TRBD1. CDR1 and CDR2 (germline): MDHEN, SYDVKM. Germline trimming cut 10 bases from V and 4 bases from J; bases unmatched to any gene: 13. The CDR3 loop spans 15 amino acids. The CDR3 spells CANRLMTGLNQPQHF. The CDR3 region has the DNA TGTGCCAACAGGCTAATGACAGGGTTAAATCAGCCCCAGCATTTT.

The count of this clonotype is one. The CDR3 does not close with the conserved phenylalanine or tryptophan, likely indicating a read error. The rearrangement joins TRBV11-2 to TRBJ2-7, with 7 bases lining up with TRBD2. Germline CDR1 is SGHAT and CDR2 is FQNNGV. CDR3 size: 15 residues. J was trimmed by 4 bases and V by 2 bases; bases with no gene match: 8. The CDR3 coding sequence is TGTGCCAGCAGCTTATCGACTAGCTCCCCTTACGAGCAGTACCTC. It codes for CASSLSTSSPYEQYL.

As regards this clonotype: As the CDR3 is not closed by the conserved phenylalanine or tryptophan, this likely results from a read error. The chain carries TRBV6-6 and TRBJ2-5; D might be TRBD2 (5 bases). CDR1 is MNHNY and CDR2 is SVGAGI in the germline V gene (reference sequence). This CDR3 is built from 11 residues. CDR3 sequence: CASSYRETQYS. CDR3 bases: TGTGCCAGCAGTTATAGGGAGACTCAGTACTCC.